This is a list of T cell receptor beta chains from one sample in a study of T cell responses to AZD1222 COVID-19 vaccine. Measured with immunoSEQ multiplex PCR; TCRdb has only the in-frame clones, and not every one. The sample yields 140,000 or so clones, about 86% seen once. The sample in question was peripheral blood, obtained on day 0 of AZD1222 vaccination. These receptors were collected from an adult in good health. The CDR3 runs from the conserved cysteine through the conserved F or W. The D gene is left open where the match is weak. Only some rows state a clone size, as once, few, many or a class for expanded clones.

>TRBJ2-7|.|.|TRBV27
TGTGCCAGCAGTTTTATCGACGGGTACGAGCAGTACTTC
CASSFIDGYEQYF
>TRBJ2-5|few|.|TRBV4-3
TGCGCCAGCAGCTCGGGGGCAACGAGGGGCCAAGAGACCCAGTACTTC
CASSSGATRGQETQYF
>TRBJ2-2|.|.|TRBV3-1/TRBV3-2
TGTGCCAGCAGCCAAGATAGTGCAGGGTGGGACACCGGGGAGCTGTTTTTT
CASSQDSAGWDTGELFF
>TRBJ1-2|once|TRBD1|TRBV9
TGTGCCAGCAGCTCCCCCAGGGGGGCGGTATATGGCTACACCTTC
CASSSPRGAVYGYTF
>TRBJ2-5|once|.|TRBV3-1/TRBV3-2
TGTGCCAGCAGCCAAGGACCAATTCAAGAGACCCAGTACTTC
CASSQGPIQETQYF
>TRBJ1-5|.|.|TRBV18
TGTGCCAGCTCACCAAGAGGAGGGGCGAGTAGCAATCAGCCCCAGCATTTT
CASSPRGGASSNQPQHF
>TRBJ2-7|.|TRBD2|TRBV28
TGTGCCACCCGTAGCGGGAGGGAATACGAGCAGTACTTC
CATRSGREYEQYF
>TRBJ1-2|.|.|TRBV12-3/TRBV12-4
TGTGCCAGCAGTTTGGGGGGTGAGGGCTACACCTTC
CASSLGGEGYTF
>TRBJ2-2|.|.|TRBV7-8
TGTGCCAGCAGCTTATCCGGGGAGCTGTTTTTT
CASSLSGELFF
>TRBJ2-5|.|.|TRBV4-3
TGCGCCAGCAGCCCCCACGTTCAAGAGACCCAGTACTTC
CASSPHVQETQYF
>TRBJ1-1|.|.|TRBV6-4
TGTGCCAGCAGTCGCGGGGGGACGGCTTTCTTT
CASSRGGTAFF
>TRBJ2-5|.|.|TRBV5-8
TGTGCCAGCAGCTTGTCGACCAACCAAGAGACCCAGTACTTC
CASSLSTNQETQYF
>TRBJ2-7|.|TRBD2|TRBV28
TGTGCCAGCAGTTTATGGGTGCGGGAGGGTCTCTCTCCTTCCTACGAGCAGTACTTC
CASSLWVREGLSPSYEQYF
>TRBJ1-1|.|.|TRBV12-3/TRBV12-4
TGTGCCAGCAGGCAAATTAGTGAAGCTTTCTTT
CASRQISEAFF
>TRBJ2-7|.|.|TRBV23-1
TGCGCCAGCAGTCAGGACTTATACTACGAGCAGTACTTC
CASSQDLYYEQYF
>TRBJ2-1|.|TRBD2|TRBV7-2
TGTGCCAGCAGCCTCCAAGCGGGGGGAGACAATGAGCAGTTCTTC
CASSLQAGGDNEQFF
>TRBJ1-2|.|.|TRBV4-3
TGCGCCAGCAGCCCGCGGGACACCGGGTATGGCTACACCTTC
CASSPRDTGYGYTF
>TRBJ2-7|.|.|TRBV6-5
TGTGCCAGCCGTAGTGAGCTCCACGAGCAGTACTTC
CASRSELHEQYF
>TRBJ1-1|.|.|TRBV7-8
TGTGCCAGCAGCTTAGGCCCTACAGGGCGGACTGAAGCTTTCTTT
CASSLGPTGRTEAFF
>TRBJ2-2|.|.|TRBV6-5
TGTGCCAGCCTACGAGGTACGAACACCGGGGAGCTGTTTTTT
CASLRGTNTGELFF
>TRBJ1-5|once|.|TRBV12-3/TRBV12-4
TGTGCCAGCAGTTTAGATGGGGGACAGCCCCAGCATTTT
CASSLDGGQPQHF
>TRBJ2-1|few|.|TRBV5-1
TGCGCCAGCAGCTTAAACTCATACAATGAGCAGTTCTTC
CASSLNSYNEQFF
>TRBJ1-6|.|.|TRBV5-6
TGTGCCAGCAGCTTGGGGGGACACCGCACGCAGACCCTCCACTTT
CASSLGGHRTQTLHF
>TRBJ1-3|.|.|TRBV2
TGTGCCAGCAGACCTCCGGGACTTAACTCTGGAAACACCATATATTTT
CASRPPGLNSGNTIYF
>TRBJ1-5|.|.|TRBV6-5
TGTGCCAGCAGTCGACTCGACCCGACTCAGCCCCAGCATTTT
CASSRLDPTQPQHF
>TRBJ2-3|.|.|TRBV29-1
TGCAGCGTTGAACCGGCGGAGAGGGATACGCAGTATTTT
CSVEPAERDTQYF
>TRBJ2-1|.|TRBD2|TRBV9
TGTGCCAGCAGCGTAGAGACTAGCGGGTACAATGAGCAGTTCTTC
CASSVETSGYNEQFF
>TRBJ2-4|.|.|TRBV25-1
TGTGCCAGCAGTCCCCCGGGGAGCAGTAACATTCAGTACTTC
CASSPPGSSNIQYF
>TRBJ2-7|.|TRBD1|TRBV5-1
TGCGCCAGCAATCCCCTGGACAGGAGTTTTAACGAGCAGTACTTC
CASNPLDRSFNEQYF
>TRBJ1-1|few|.|TRBV9
TGTGCCAGCAGCGTAGGGTCTCAGAACACTGAAGCTTTCTTT
CASSVGSQNTEAFF
>TRBJ2-7|few|.|TRBV5-6
TGTGCCAGCAGCCCACGGACGGGACTTGAGCAGTACTTC
CASSPRTGLEQYF
>TRBJ1-1|.|.|TRBV30
TGTGCCTGGAGCGTGGGGAGGGGGACTGAAGCTTTCTTT
CAWSVGRGTEAFF
>TRBJ2-1|.|.|TRBV30
TGTGCCTGGAGTACCCCGGGACTGAACTACAATGAGCAGTTCTTC
CAWSTPGLNYNEQFF
>TRBJ1-1|.|.|TRBV2
TGTGCCAGAGGACAGCCGAACACTGAAGCTTTCTTT
CARGQPNTEAFF
>TRBJ2-2|.|.|TRBV4-3
TGCGCCAGCAGCCAAGGGCTTAACACCGGGGAGCTGTTTTTT
CASSQGLNTGELFF
>TRBJ1-2|.|.|TRBV12-3/TRBV12-4
TGTGCCAGCAGTCGGACCCACTACTATGGCTACACCTTC
CASSRTHYYGYTF
>TRBJ1-5|.|.|TRBV28
TGTGCCAGCAGTTTTTCGGGGGGCGATCAGCCCCAGCATTTT
CASSFSGGDQPQHF
>TRBJ1-5|once|.|TRBV5-1
TGCGCCAGCAGCTTGGATTCAGGGAGCAATCAGCCCCAGCATTTT
CASSLDSGSNQPQHF
>TRBJ2-7|.|.|TRBV5-1
TGCGCCAGCAGCCCTGCCGCTAGCCCCTACGAGCAGTACTTC
CASSPAASPYEQYF
>TRBJ2-1|.|.|TRBV7-3
TGTGCCAGCAGCCTAGAAAGCGGAACCTACAATGAGCAGTTCTTC
CASSLESGTYNEQFF
>TRBJ1-6|.|.|TRBV5-1
TGCGCCAGCAGCTTCGGGGGAATTGGCTATAATTCACCCCTCCACTTT
CASSFGGIGYNSPLHF
>TRBJ2-1|.|.|TRBV3-1/TRBV3-2
TGTGCCAGCAGCCAAGTTTTAACGGTCAGGGGAGGTGAGCAGTTCTTC
CASSQVLTVRGGEQFF
>TRBJ2-5|.|.|TRBV19
TGTGCCAGTAGCCTGGACAGAGTGGAGACCCAGTACTTC
CASSLDRVETQYF